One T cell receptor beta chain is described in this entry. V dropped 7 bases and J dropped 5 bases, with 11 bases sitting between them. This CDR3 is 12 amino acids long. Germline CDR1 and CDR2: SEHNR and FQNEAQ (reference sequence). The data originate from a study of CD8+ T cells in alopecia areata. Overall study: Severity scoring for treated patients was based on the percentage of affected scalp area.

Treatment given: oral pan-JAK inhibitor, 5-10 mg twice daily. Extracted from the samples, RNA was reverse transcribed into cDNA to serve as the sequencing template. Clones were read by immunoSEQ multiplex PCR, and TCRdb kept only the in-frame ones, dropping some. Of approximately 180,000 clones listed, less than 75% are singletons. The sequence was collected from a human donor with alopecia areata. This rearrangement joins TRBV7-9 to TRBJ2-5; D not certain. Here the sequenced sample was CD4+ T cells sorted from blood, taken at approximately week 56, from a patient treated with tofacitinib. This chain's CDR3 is CASNNHLETQYF. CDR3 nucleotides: TGTGCCAGCAACAACCATTTGGAGACCCAGTACTTC.